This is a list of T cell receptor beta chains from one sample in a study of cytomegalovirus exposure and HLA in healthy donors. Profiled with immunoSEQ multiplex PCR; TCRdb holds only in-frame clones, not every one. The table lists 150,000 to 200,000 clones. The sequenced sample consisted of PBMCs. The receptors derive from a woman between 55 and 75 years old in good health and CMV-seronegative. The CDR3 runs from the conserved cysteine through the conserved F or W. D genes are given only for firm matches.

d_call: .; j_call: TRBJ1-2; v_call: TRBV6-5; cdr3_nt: TGTGCCAGCAGTTCAGGGCTCGATGGCTACACCTTC; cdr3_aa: CASSSGLDGYTF
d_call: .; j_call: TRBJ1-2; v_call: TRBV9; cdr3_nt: TGTGCCAGCAGCACTTACCCACGGGAAGGCTACACCTTC; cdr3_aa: CASSTYPREGYTF
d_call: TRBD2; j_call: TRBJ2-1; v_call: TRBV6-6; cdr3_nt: TGTGCCAGCAGGCCTCCTGGCGGGGGGGGATACAATGAGCAGTTCTTC; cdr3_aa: CASRPPGGGGYNEQFF
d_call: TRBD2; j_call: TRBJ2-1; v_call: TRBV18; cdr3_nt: TGTGCCAGCTCACCAGAGCGGGGGGGTATCGGGGAGCAGTTCTTC; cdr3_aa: CASSPERGGIGEQFF
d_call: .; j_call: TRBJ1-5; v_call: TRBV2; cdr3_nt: TGTGCCAGCAGGGCAGGCGATTATAGCAATCAGCCCCAGCATTTT; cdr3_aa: CASRAGDYSNQPQHF
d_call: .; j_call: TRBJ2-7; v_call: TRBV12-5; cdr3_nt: TGTGCTAGTGGTTTTGGGCATTACGAGCAGTACTTC; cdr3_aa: CASGFGHYEQYF
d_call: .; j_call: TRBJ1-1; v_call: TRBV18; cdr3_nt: TGTGCCAGCTCACCTATGGACAGCTTTCACACTGAAGCTTTCTTT; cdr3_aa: CASSPMDSFHTEAFF
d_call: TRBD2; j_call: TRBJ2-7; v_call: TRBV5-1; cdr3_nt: TGCGCCAGCAGCCATGGAGGGACTAGCGCTTACGAGCAGTACTTC; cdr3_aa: CASSHGGTSAYEQYF
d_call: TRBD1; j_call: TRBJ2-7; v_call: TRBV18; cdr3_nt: TGTGCCAGCTCACCCCTCGGGACAGCCTACGAGCAGTACTTC; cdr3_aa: CASSPLGTAYEQYF
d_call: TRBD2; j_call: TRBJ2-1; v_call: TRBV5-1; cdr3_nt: TGCGCCAGCAGTTTAACTAGCGGCAGCCCGGGTGAGCAGTTCTTC; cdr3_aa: CASSLTSGSPGEQFF
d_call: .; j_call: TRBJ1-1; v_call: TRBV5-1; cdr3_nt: TGCGCCAGCAGCGGGGGGACGCCAAGGGGCACTGAAGCTTTCTTT; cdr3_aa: CASSGGTPRGTEAFF
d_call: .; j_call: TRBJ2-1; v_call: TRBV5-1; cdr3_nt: TGCGCCAGCAGTCACCCCGGGGGTGAGCAGTTCTTC; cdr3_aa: CASSHPGGEQFF
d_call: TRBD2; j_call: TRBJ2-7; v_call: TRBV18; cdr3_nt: TGTGCCAGCTCGATACTAGCGGGTACGGACGAGCAGTACTTC; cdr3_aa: CASSILAGTDEQYF
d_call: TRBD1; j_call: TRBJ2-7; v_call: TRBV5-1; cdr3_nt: TGCGCCAGCAGCTTGGCCCTGGGACAGCTCCGTGACGAGCAGTACTTC; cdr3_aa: CASSLALGQLRDEQYF
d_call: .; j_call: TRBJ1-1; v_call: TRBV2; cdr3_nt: TGTGCCAGCAGACAAGGACAGTCGAACACTGAAGCTTTCTTT; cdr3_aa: CASRQGQSNTEAFF
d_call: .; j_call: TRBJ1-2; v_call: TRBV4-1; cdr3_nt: TGCGCCAGCAGCCAAGTGAGGGAGGGGAGGAACTATGGCTACACCTTC; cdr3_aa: CASSQVREGRNYGYTF
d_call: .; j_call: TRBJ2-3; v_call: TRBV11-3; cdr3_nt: TGTGCCAGCAGCTTACTGGCAGGGGTCTTCGGCACAGATACGCAGTATTTT; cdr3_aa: CASSLLAGVFGTDTQYF
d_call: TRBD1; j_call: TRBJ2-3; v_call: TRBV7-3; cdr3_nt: TGTGCCAGCAGCTTATCTCGGGACAGGGGGGGAGATACGCAGTATTTT; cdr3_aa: CASSLSRDRGGDTQYF
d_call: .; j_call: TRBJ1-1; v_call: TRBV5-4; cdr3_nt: TGTGCCAGCAGCTTGAAAAAGTTGGGGCTGGGCGGTGAAGCTTTCTTT; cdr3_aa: CASSLKKLGLGGEAFF
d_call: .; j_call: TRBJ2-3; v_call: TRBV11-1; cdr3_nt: TGTGCCAGCAGCTCGGGTAGAGGGGATACGCAGTATTTT; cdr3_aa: CASSSGRGDTQYF
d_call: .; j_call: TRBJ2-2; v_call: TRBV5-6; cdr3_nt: TGTGCCAGCAGCAGCAGGTACACCGGGGAGCTGTTTTTT; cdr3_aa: CASSSRYTGELFF
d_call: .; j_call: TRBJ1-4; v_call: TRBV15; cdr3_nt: TGTGCCACCAGCAGGGAACAGGGCCTTGATGAAAAACTGTTTTTT; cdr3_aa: CATSREQGLDEKLFF